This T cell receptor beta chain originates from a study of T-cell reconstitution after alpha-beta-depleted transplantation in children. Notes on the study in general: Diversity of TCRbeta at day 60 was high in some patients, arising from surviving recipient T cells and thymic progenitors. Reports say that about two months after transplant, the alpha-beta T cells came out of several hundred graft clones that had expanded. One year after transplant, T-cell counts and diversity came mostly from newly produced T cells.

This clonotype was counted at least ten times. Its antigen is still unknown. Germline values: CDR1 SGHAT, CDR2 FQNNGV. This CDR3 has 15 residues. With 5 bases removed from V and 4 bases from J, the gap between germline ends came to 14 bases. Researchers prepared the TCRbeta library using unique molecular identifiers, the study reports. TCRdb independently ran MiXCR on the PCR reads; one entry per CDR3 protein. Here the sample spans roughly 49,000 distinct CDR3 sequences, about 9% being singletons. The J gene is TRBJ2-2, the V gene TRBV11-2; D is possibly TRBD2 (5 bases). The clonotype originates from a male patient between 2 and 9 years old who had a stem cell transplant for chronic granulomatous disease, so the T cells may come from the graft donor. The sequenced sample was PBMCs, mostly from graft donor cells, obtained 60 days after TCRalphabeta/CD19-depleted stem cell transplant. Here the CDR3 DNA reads TGTGCCAGCAGCGCCGGGGTCCTGGGCACCGGGGAGCTGTTTTTT. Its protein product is CASSAGVLGTGELFF.